Only a few counts were recorded for the clone carrying this T cell receptor (beta chain). Its antigen is not identified. Disease in donors with ophthalmopathy had moderate-to-severe activity, CAS ≥3, NOSPECS ≥4 and under 3 months' duration. Amplified material comprised TCR beta CDR3 regions derived from RNA transcripts. First-round RT-PCR employed HTBI primers, with a second-round multiplex PCR after it. TCRdb ran MiXCR on the multiplex PCR reads and lists one entry per CDR3 protein. The sample shows hundreds of thousands of distinct CDR3 sequences, 45% of them seen only once. CDR3 length equals 13 residues. V was pared by 7 bases and J by 0 bases, with 9 bases between. CDR1 and CDR2 (germline): LNHDA, SQIVND (reference sequence). The data belong to a study of Graves' ophthalmopathy and Graves' hyperthyroidism. The overall study: Untreated patients at initial diagnosis provided peripheral blood.

Study-level results: Sensitivity reached 70% to 71% and specificity approximately 72% when the model predicted ophthalmopathy progression. Thyroid clonotypes that were expanded above 0.001 frequency mostly also appeared in blood.

J is TRBJ1-1 and V is TRBV19; D gene unclear. The receptor was derived from an adult man with Graves' ophthalmopathy. Specimen: peripheral blood. CDR3 in DNA: TGTGCCAGTAAAGCTTTTATGAACACTGAAGCTTTCTTT. It codes for CASKAFMNTEAFF.